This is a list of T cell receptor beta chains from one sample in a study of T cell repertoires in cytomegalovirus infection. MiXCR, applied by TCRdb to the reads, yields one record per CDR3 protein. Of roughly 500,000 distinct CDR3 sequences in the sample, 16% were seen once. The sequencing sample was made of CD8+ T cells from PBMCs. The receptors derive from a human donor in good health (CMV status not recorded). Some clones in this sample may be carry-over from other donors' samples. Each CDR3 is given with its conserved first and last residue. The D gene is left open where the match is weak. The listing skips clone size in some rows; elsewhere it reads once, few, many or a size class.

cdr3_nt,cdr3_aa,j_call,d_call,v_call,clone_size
TGTGCCAGTAGTACCTCAACAAAGACAGTGAACTATGGCTACACCTTC,CASSTSTKTVNYGYTF,TRBJ1-2,-,TRBV19,few
TGTGCCATCAGCAGAGATCTCGGGACAGGGGTAAATCAACATCCACCCCTCCACTTT,CAISRDLGTGVNQHPPLHF,TRBJ1-6,TRBD1,TRBV15,-
TGTGCCATCGGCTCCTACGAGCAGTACTTC,CAIGSYEQYF,TRBJ2-7,-,TRBV10-3,many
TGTGCCAGCAGCTTCATCCGGGACAGTTACACTGAAGCTTTCTTT,CASSFIRDSYTEAFF,TRBJ1-1,TRBD1,TRBV7-9,-
TGTGCCAGCAGTCGCCTACAGGGGGCCAGCTATGGCTACACCTTC,CASSRLQGASYGYTF,TRBJ1-2,TRBD1,TRBV12-3/TRBV12-4,many
TGTGCCAGTGAAAGGGGGTATGAGCAGTTCTTC,CASERGYEQFF,TRBJ2-1,-,TRBV2,-
TGTGCTAGTGGTTTGGTTAGACTAGCGGGGGGATCCTACGAGCAGTACTTC,CASGLVRLAGGSYEQYF,TRBJ2-7,TRBD2,TRBV12-5,many
TGTGCCAGCAGCTGGGGGGGCGCCAATCAGCCCCAGCATTTT,CASSWGGANQPQHF,TRBJ1-5,-,TRBV5-6,few
TGTGCCAGCAGCCCAGGGGACAGGGCCGTCTACGAGCAGTACTTC,CASSPGDRAVYEQYF,TRBJ2-7,TRBD1,TRBV6-5,-
TGTGCCAGCACTATAATACTAGCGGGAGGGCCCAATGAGCAGTTCTTC,CASTIILAGGPNEQFF,TRBJ2-1,TRBD2,TRBV28,-
TGTGCCAGCAGCCAACCAAAGGGGAAGAACACTGAAGCTTTCTTT,CASSQPKGKNTEAFF,TRBJ1-1,-,TRBV7-9,-
TGTGCCAGCAGCTTAGGTTGGGCTAGCGGGGGTTACTACAATGAGCAGTTCTTC,CASSLGWASGGYYNEQFF,TRBJ2-1,TRBD2,TRBV7-9,many
TGTGCCAGCAGCCTACTTCAGGGAGAGAACACTGAAGCTTTCTTT,CASSLLQGENTEAFF,TRBJ1-1,-,TRBV5-5,many
TGTGCCAGCAGTTACTCGATCTGGCAGGGGGAGAACTATGGCTACACCTTC,CASSYSIWQGENYGYTF,TRBJ1-2,TRBD1,TRBV6-5,-
TGTGCCAGCAGCACCGCCGGGACTAGCGGGATCGGGGAGCTGTTTTTT,CASSTAGTSGIGELFF,TRBJ2-2,TRBD2,TRBV9,few
TGCGCCAGCAGCTTCACGGGGACAGGGGAGTTCTACGAGCAGTACTTC,CASSFTGTGEFYEQYF,TRBJ2-7,TRBD1,TRBV5-1,-
TGCAGTGCTAGGGTGGGGGGCTACACCTTC,CSARVGGYTF,TRBJ1-2,-,TRBV20-1,few
TGCGCCAGCAGGAGGACGACAGGGTACAATGAGCAGTTCTTC,CASRRTTGYNEQFF,TRBJ2-1,TRBD1,TRBV5-1,many
TGTGCCACCAGGGACGGGCGGGGGGTTAACACCGGGGAGCTGTTTTTT,CATRDGRGVNTGELFF,TRBJ2-2,TRBD2,TRBV7-6,many
TGTGCCAGCAGCGCTATGACTAGCGGTAAAGAGACCCAGTACTTC,CASSAMTSGKETQYF,TRBJ2-5,TRBD2,TRBV28,few
TGTGCCAGCAGTACAGTGGCTGTCGGGTCCTACGAGCAGTACTTC,CASSTVAVGSYEQYF,TRBJ2-7,-,TRBV27,many
TGTGCCAGCAGCTGGGGAGAGGGCTCCTATTTGGGTGTCTACACCTTC,CASSWGEGSYLGVYTF,TRBJ1-2,-,TRBV3-1,-
TGTGCCAGCAGCTTAGTGCGGGGGGCCCCCTACAATGAGCAGTTCTTC,CASSLVRGAPYNEQFF,TRBJ2-1,TRBD2,TRBV7-9,many
TGTGCCAGCAGCTTAGTACATAGAGCTAACTATGGCTACACCTTC,CASSLVHRANYGYTF,TRBJ1-2,-,TRBV11-3,-
TGTGCCAGCAGTGACGGGACGGCGGATAATTCACCCCTCCACTTT,CASSDGTADNSPLHF,TRBJ1-6,-,TRBV6-4,-
TGTGCCAGCAGTCCCTCCAGCCTAGCGGGAGTAGTCCCCGGGGAGCTGTTTTTT,CASSPSSLAGVVPGELFF,TRBJ2-2,TRBD2,TRBV28,-
TGTGCCCAGCAGAGGGGGGGAGCGAACACCGGGGAGCTGTTTTTT,CAQQRGGANTGELFF,TRBJ2-2,-,TRBV2,few
TGTGCCAGCAGCCCTACCCAGCGGGGGACGTACGAGCAGTACTTC,CASSPTQRGTYEQYF,TRBJ2-7,TRBD2,TRBV7-7,few
TGTGCCAGCAGCTTCACCGGGAGCGGCTATGGCTACACCTTC,CASSFTGSGYGYTF,TRBJ1-2,-,TRBV7-9,many
TGTGCCAGCAGCGAACTAGCGGGGGGGCCTGGGGATACGCAGTATTTT,CASSELAGGPGDTQYF,TRBJ2-3,TRBD2,TRBV5-6,few
TGTGCCAGCAGCTACAGGACGGGACATCTAATTTCTGGACCCAAAAACATTCAGTACTTC,CASSYRTGHLISGPKNIQYF,TRBJ2-4,-,TRBV7-9,many
TGTGCCAGCGCCCCCTTCCCCGTTTATAACTATGGCTACACCTTC,CASAPFPVYNYGYTF,TRBJ1-2,-,TRBV7-8,many
TGTGCCAGCAGCCCACCTTCTAGAGAAAAACTGTTTTTT,CASSPPSREKLFF,TRBJ1-4,-,TRBV7-9,many
TGTGCCAGCAGCAGGAGCACTGAAGCTTTCTTT,CASSRSTEAFF,TRBJ1-1,-,TRBV12-3/TRBV12-4,many
TGTGCCAGCAGCCCGCGAGGAGAGAGGTATGGCTACACCTTC,CASSPRGERYGYTF,TRBJ1-2,-,TRBV14,-
TGTGCCAGCAGCCAAGAGGAGACAGGGGGAGTCACCGGGGAGCTGTTTTTT,CASSQEETGGVTGELFF,TRBJ2-2,TRBD1,TRBV4-2,few
TGTGCCAGCAGGTCCAAGGATGGCTACACCTTC,CASRSKDGYTF,TRBJ1-2,-,TRBV7-2,many
TGTGCCATCAGTGAGGAACTAGCGGGGCGCACTAGCACAGATACGCAGTATTTT,CAISEELAGRTSTDTQYF,TRBJ2-3,TRBD2,TRBV10-3,many
TGTGCCAGCAGTTCGGGACTAGCGGGACCCACCGGGGAGCTGTTTTTT,CASSSGLAGPTGELFF,TRBJ2-2,TRBD2,TRBV28,many
TGTGCCAGCAGCGCCGGGACAGCCCACTACGAGCAGTACTTC,CASSAGTAHYEQYF,TRBJ2-7,TRBD1,TRBV9,-
TGCGCCAGCAGCCAAGATGAGCGGAGATCCTACGAGCAGTACTTC,CASSQDERRSYEQYF,TRBJ2-7,-,TRBV4-1,-
TGTGCCAGTTCTACAGGGGCGGATTCACCCCTCCACTTT,CASSTGADSPLHF,TRBJ1-6,TRBD1,TRBV19,-
TGCAGTGCTAGACCGGTCAACACTGAAGCTTTCTTT,CSARPVNTEAFF,TRBJ1-1,-,TRBV20-1,once
TGTGCCAGCAGCCAGACTAGCGGGGGGGAAGGGGATGAGCAGTTCTTC,CASSQTSGGEGDEQFF,TRBJ2-1,TRBD2,TRBV4-2,-